One and the same sample provided the 32 T cell receptor beta chains below, sequenced in a study of T-cell reconstitution after alpha-beta-depleted transplantation in children. TCRbeta library construction was performed incorporating unique molecular identifiers. MiXCR, run by TCRdb on the PCR reads, gives a single entry per CDR3 protein. The repertoire has just under 550,000 distinct CDR3 sequences, around 19% of them found once; the top ten carry less than 4%. This material consisted of PBMCs from the stem cell graft donor, taken from the stem cell graft. The receptors stem from a human donor who donated a stem cell graft to a child with acute lymphoblastic leukemia.

The genes are TRBV2 and TRBJ1-4; no reliable D call. With 4 bases removed from V and 7 bases from J, the gap between germline ends came to 10 bases. The germline CDR1 and CDR2 sequences are SNHLY and FYNNEI. This CDR3 is built from 13 residues. CDR3 in DNA: TGTGCCAGCAGTGGAGTGGGAATTGAAAAACTGTTTTTT. Its translation: CASSGVGIEKLFF.

Only a few counts were recorded for this clonotype. The CDR3 bases are TGTGCCAGCAGTTACTCCCGTGGGACCGGGGAAGCTTTCTTT. Translated, it gives CASSYSRGTGEAFF. The genes are TRBV6-5 and TRBJ1-1, with D possibly matching TRBD1 (5 bases). This CDR3 contains 14 residues. The germline V and J ends were trimmed by 0 bases and 8 bases, with 13 bases remaining between them. Germline assignment: CDR1 MNHEY and CDR2 SVGAGI.

A few counts support this clonotype. The chain is built from TRBV25-1 and TRBJ2-2, with D hard to call. Germline V gene lookup returns CDR1 MGHDK and CDR2 SYGVNS. Trimming removed 4 bases at V and 6 bases at J, with 6 bases between. The CDR3 sequence is 12 residues long. The CDR3 DNA is TGTGCCAGCAGTGTCCCGGCCGGGGAGCTGTTTTTT. Translation: CASSVPAGELFF.

In this sample, this clonotype turned up a few times. This chain uses TRBV5-1 with TRBJ2-7; 15 bases fit TRBD2. The V gene's germline CDR1 is SGHRS and CDR2 YFSETQ. The V and J ends lost 4 bases and 4 bases, in that order; junction bases with no gene match: 6. The CDR3 length is 16 residues. The CDR3 sequence: CASSDSGTSGRYEQYF. CDR3 coding DNA: TGCGCCAGCAGCGACTCCGGGACTAGCGGGAGGTACGAGCAGTACTTC. Supplemented by reference TRBV5-1 and TRBJ2-7, the full variable domain reads KAGVTQTPRYLIKTRGQQVTLSCSPISGHRSVSWYQQTPGQGLQFLFEYFSETQRNKGNFPGRFSGRQFSNSRSEMNVSTLELGDSALYLCASSDSGTSGRYEQYFGPGTRLTVT.

This clonotype was recorded a few times. The chain employs TRBV20-1 and TRBJ2-1; D remains ambiguous. V was trimmed by 4 bases and J by 5 bases, leaving 12 bases between them. Germline CDR1 is DFQATT and CDR2 is SNEGSKA (reference sequence). This CDR3 region has 13 residues. CDR3 loop: CSATRRRDNEQFF. The CDR3 nucleotides read TGCAGTGCTACCCGACGAAGGGACAATGAGCAGTTCTTC.

The chain uses TRBV7-9 and TRBJ2-1, with D possibly being TRBD2 (6 bases). The germline V gene encodes CDR1 SEHNR and CDR2 FQNEAQ (reference sequence). The germline V and J ends were trimmed by 5 bases and 7 bases, with 12 bases remaining between them. The CDR3 runs 13 residues. The CDR3 DNA reads as TGTGCCAGCAGCCCGTTCGCGGGAAATGAGCAGTTCTTC. Translation gives CASSPFAGNEQFF.

This clonotype was seen more than once but under ten times. The chain joins TRBV5-1 to TRBJ2-1, with unresolved D. V lost 1 base and J lost 8, with 13 bases in between. Germline values: CDR1 SGHRS, CDR2 YFSETQ. The CDR3 spans 14 residues. The CDR3 DNA is TGCGCCAGCAGCTTGACGAATAGGCCGCATGAGCAGTTCTTC. This gives the protein CASSLTNRPHEQFF. Full variable domain (outside the CDR3, taken from reference TRBV5-1 and TRBJ2-1): KAGVTQTPRYLIKTRGQQVTLSCSPISGHRSVSWYQQTPGQGLQFLFEYFSETQRNKGNFPGRFSGRQFSNSRSEMNVSTLELGDSALYLCASSLTNRPHEQFFGPGTRLTVL.

The chain combines TRBV5-1 with TRBJ2-1; D perhaps matches TRBD1 (5 bases). Deletions cut 2 bases from V and 9 bases from J, with 18 bases between. Germline V gene data show CDR1 as SGHRS and CDR2 as YFSETQ. CDR3 size: 15 residues. The CDR3 is CASSLSGPASGEQFF. The CDR3 DNA follows: TGCGCCAGCAGCTTATCAGGGCCCGCTTCCGGTGAGCAGTTCTTC.

The V call is TRBV5-1, the J call TRBJ1-1, with TRBD1 as a possible D gene (5 bases). Trimming took off 7 bases at V and 4 bases at J, with 14 bases between the two ends. Germline V gene sequence: CDR1 SGHRS, CDR2 YFSETQ. This CDR3 spans 13 amino acids. CDR3 region: CASAGGTPTEAFF. The CDR3 DNA sequence: TGCGCCAGCGCTGGGGGGACTCCCACTGAAGCTTTCTTT.

The chain links TRBV5-1 to TRBJ1-1; the D is unclear. CDR1 and CDR2 from the germline V gene are SGHRS and YFSETQ. There are 13 residues in the CDR3. With 5 bases removed from V and 3 bases from J, the gap between germline ends came to 11 bases. The CDR3 coding sequence is TGCGCCAGCAGATGGACGGAGGACACTGAAGCTTTCTTT. Translating gives CASRWTEDTEAFF.

This clonotype showed up just a few times. The V and J genes are TRBV12-3 or TRBV12-4 and TRBJ2-1, with D possibly TRBD2 on 5 matching bases. The CDR3 extends over 14 amino acids. V was pared by 6 bases and J by 7 bases, with 16 bases between. The CDR3 DNA reads as TGTGCCAGCAGCCAGCAACTAGGGAGAAATGAGCAGTTCTTC. Translation: CASSQQLGRNEQFF.

This clonotype was counted only a few times. This sequence joins TRBV6-1 and TRBJ2-5; 12 bases agree with TRBD2. CDR1 MNHNS and CDR2 SASEGT come from the germline V gene. The CDR3 covers 16 residues. J gave up 1 base and V 5 bases, and 5 bases lay outside the gene matches. The CDR3, as DNA: TGTGCCAGCAGTCTTGGGACTAGCGGGCTCCAAGAGACCCAGTACTTC. This translates into CASSLGTSGLQETQYF.

In its sample, this clonotype was seen a few times. The chain recombines TRBV7-9 with TRBJ1-2, with a tentative D call TRBD1 (5 bases). The V end lost 4 bases, the J end lost 3 bases, and 18 bases lay between the germline ends. CDR3 length: 16 residues. Germline CDR1 is SEHNR and CDR2 is FQNEAQ (reference sequence). CDR3 in amino acids: CASSSLDSLGDYGYTF. DNA for the CDR3: TGTGCCAGCAGCTCCCTCGACAGCCTCGGTGACTATGGCTACACCTTC. The whole variable domain, filled in from reference TRBV7-9 and TRBJ1-2, reads DTGVSQNPRHKITKRGQNVTFRCDPISEHNRLYWYRQTLGQGPEFLTYFQNEAQLEKSRLLSDRFSAERPKGSFSTLEIQRTEQGDSAMYLCASSSLDSLGDYGYTFGSGTRLTVV.

The chain carries TRBV21-1 and TRBJ2-7; the table's D gene call, TRBD2, was not cross checked with the DNA. TRBV21-1 is given as a pseudogene. The CDR3 is made up of 14 amino acids. The CDR3 region is CASSNGGNLFGQYF. Written as DNA, the CDR3 is TGTGCCAGCAGCAACGGAGGGAATCTGTTTGGGCAGTACTTC.

V usage is TRBV12-3 or TRBV12-4 and J usage is TRBJ2-7, with a tentative D call TRBD1 (5 bases). V was clipped by 3 bases and J by 3 bases, with 9 bases between them. There are 13 residues in the CDR3. CDR3 loop: CASSFADNYEQYF. DNA of the CDR3: TGTGCCAGCAGTTTTGCGGACAACTACGAGCAGTACTTC.

The chain carries TRBV24-1 and TRBJ2-1, with 11 bases identical to TRBD2. CDR1 is KGHDR and CDR2 is SFDVKD in the germline V gene. The CDR3 runs to 17 residues. The V and J ends lost 1 base and 8 bases, in that order; junction bases with no gene match: 9. The CDR3 bases are TGTGCCACCAGTGATTTAGGCCTAGCGGGAGGCAGCGATGAGCAGTTCTTC. Its protein product is CATSDLGLAGGSDEQFF.

This clonotype was detected a few times. This CDR3 reads CASSGDRDGYTF. The CDR3 DNA reads TGTGCCAGCAGTGGGGACCGAGATGGCTACACCTTC. The V gene is TRBV25-1, the J gene TRBJ1-2, with D maybe TRBD1 (5 bases). The germline V gene encodes CDR1 MGHDK and CDR2 SYGVNS. This CDR3 contains 12 residues. V shed 4 bases and J shed 6 bases, with 9 bases lying between them.

The genes are TRBV20-1 and TRBJ1-5; unclear D gene. The V gene's germline CDR1 is DFQATT and CDR2 SNEGSKA (reference sequence). V was shortened by 1 base and J by 0 bases, with 7 bases between the two germline ends. CDR3 length: 14 amino acids. The CDR3 DNA follows: TGCAGTGCTAGAGTACGGAATAGCAATCAGCCCCAGCATTTT. This codes for CSARVRNSNQPQHF.

The chain links TRBV6-5 to TRBJ2-7; tentative D call: TRBD1 (6 bases). CDR3 size: 14 residues. Germline CDR1 and CDR2: MNHEY and SVGAGI. V was pared by 2 bases and J by 2 bases, with 10 bases between. CDR3: CASSYIGQTYEQYF. The CDR3 DNA follows: TGTGCCAGCAGTTACATTGGACAGACCTACGAGCAGTACTTC.

This clonotype was found a few times. This chain uses TRBV29-1 with TRBJ2-7; possible D gene TRBD2, 6 bases. V was shortened by 6 bases and J by 3 bases, with 12 bases between the two germline ends. The length of the CDR3 is 12 residues. Germline V lookup: CDR1 SQVTM, CDR2 ANQGSEA. CDR3 DNA sequence: TGCAGCGTGGCGGGACTGAACTACGAGCAGTACTTC. Protein: CSVAGLNYEQYF.

This clonotype occurred a few times. The chain is built from TRBV6-1 and TRBJ1-5; no clear D. The CDR3 length is 15 residues. Germline V gene data show CDR1 as MNHNS and CDR2 as SASEGT. The V gene lost 3 bases and the J gene lost 1 base, with 10 bases spanning the gap. The CDR3 sequence: CASSDGNVSNQPQHF. As DNA, the CDR3 is TGTGCCAGCAGTGATGGAAACGTCAGCAATCAGCCCCAGCATTTT.

This chain connects TRBV5-1 to TRBJ1-1, with a possible D match to TRBD1 (5 bases). Germline-derived CDR1 and CDR2 are SGHRS and YFSETQ. The CDR3 is made up of 12 amino acids. With 0 bases removed from V and 10 bases from J, the gap between germline ends came to 10 bases. CDR3 in DNA: TGCGCCAGCAGCTTGGATCAGGGAACAGCTTTCTTT. This sequence encodes CASSLDQGTAFF.

This chain uses TRBV18 with TRBJ2-7; 11 bases match TRBD1. Germline V lookup: CDR1 KGHSH, CDR2 LQKENI. V shed 3 bases, J shed 3 bases, and the junction held 7 bases outside the gene matches. This CDR3 has 16 residues. CDR3: CASSPGDRGVFYEQYF. CDR3 bases: TGTGCCAGCTCACCGGGGGACAGGGGGGTATTCTACGAGCAGTACTTC.

This sequence joins TRBV5-1 and TRBJ2-1; maybe TRBD2 (6 bases). The V and J ends lost 0 bases and 9 bases respectively, with 16 bases between them. This CDR3 region has 15 residues. The germline V gene has CDR1 SGHRS and CDR2 YFSETQ. In DNA, the CDR3 is TGCGCCAGCAGCTTGGCAAACAGCGGGTGGAGTGAGCAGTTCTTC. It codes for CASSLANSGWSEQFF.

A remark on this clonotype: A read error may produce the germline difference seen at one junction end. The gene calls are TRBV16 and TRBJ2-7, with 9 bases matching TRBD2. In germline, CDR1 is KGHSY, CDR2 FQNENV. CDR3 length: 18 residues. The CDR3 region has the DNA TGTGCCACCAGCCTATATACTATGTTAGCGGGAGTCCCCCTTGAGCAGTACTTC. This gives the protein CATSLYTMLAGVPLEQYF.

This sequence joins TRBV7-8 and TRBJ2-2; 7 positions match TRBD2. V dropped 6 bases and J dropped 8; count of bases not matched to a gene: 12. Germline CDR1 reads SGHVS; CDR2 reads FQNEAQ. There are 15 residues in the CDR3. The CDR3: CASSYKRDARGELFF. The CDR3 DNA reads as TGTGCCAGCAGTTATAAGCGGGATGCACGGGGGGAGCTGTTTTTT.

The CDR3 loop is CASSLSLGSYEQYF. The CDR3 DNA follows: TGTGCCAGCAGCTTAAGTTTGGGCTCCTACGAGCAGTACTTC. This chain joins TRBV7-3 and TRBJ2-7; D is uncertain. Germline values: CDR1 SGHTA, CDR2 FQGTGA. V was cut by 1 base and J by 0 bases, with 7 bases left in between. The CDR3 covers 14 residues.

The chain has TRBV19 and TRBJ1-1, with D maybe TRBD1 (5 bases). Deletions cut 10 bases from V and 3 bases from J, with 18 bases between. Germline values: CDR1 LNHDA, CDR2 SQIVND (reference sequence). The CDR3 extends over 14 amino acids. Written as DNA, the CDR3 is TGTGCCACCTCGTTTGGGGCTCTCCACACTGAAGCTTTCTTT. Translating gives CATSFGALHTEAFF.

The chain joins TRBV5-1 to TRBJ2-1; TRBD2 matches 12 bases. Germline V gene lookup returns CDR1 SGHRS and CDR2 YFSETQ. With V trimmed by 1 base and J by 7 bases, 9 bases remained unmatched. The CDR3 is 17 residues long. The CDR3 sequence: CASSLTSTSGRGNEQFF. The CDR3 DNA follows: TGCGCCAGCAGCTTGACGTCGACTAGCGGGAGAGGTAATGAGCAGTTCTTC.

The rearrangement joins TRBV12-3 or TRBV12-4 to TRBJ1-1; D remains unclear. The CDR3 spans 13 residues. Between the trimmed V and J ends, which lost 4 bases and 9 bases, there was a span of 15 bases. Here the CDR3 DNA reads TGTGCCAGCAGTTGGGAGAATAAGGAGAAAGCTTTCTTT. Translating it yields CASSWENKEKAFF.

This clonotype occurred a few times. This sequence joins TRBV7-9 and TRBJ1-1; D gene ambiguous. V shed 5 bases and J shed 3 bases, with 10 bases lying between them. Looked up from germline, CDR1 is SEHNR and CDR2 is FQNEAQ (reference sequence). This CDR3 contains 13 residues. The CDR3 nucleotides are TGTGCCAGCAGCCGGAGCTCGTACACTGAAGCTTTCTTT. Translating gives CASSRSSYTEAFF.

This clonotype has more than one count but fewer than ten. The chain uses TRBV5-1 and TRBJ1-5; maybe TRBD1 (6 bases). The CDR3 has 15 residues. Germline V lookup: CDR1 SGHRS, CDR2 YFSETQ. Deletions cut 0 bases from V and 1 base from J, with 8 bases between. The CDR3 bases are TGCGCCAGCAGCTTGGAGGGGGGCAGCAATCAGCCCCAGCATTTT. Encoded protein: CASSLEGGSNQPQHF.